One sample yielded the 20 T cell receptor beta chains listed below, sequenced in a study of blood T cell repertoires in COVID-19. Method: immunoSEQ multiplex PCR; TCRdb's copy keeps in-frame clones and lacks some. The top ten hold roughly 2.9% of the sample, which has about 150,000 clones, about 89% seen once. Sequenced material: peripheral blood. Receptors originate from a man aged 60 to 75 with active or convalescent COVID-19.

In nucleotides, the CDR3 is TGTGCCAGCAGCCCTGGGACTAGCGGGGCAGAGACCCAGTACTTC. This gives the protein CASSPGTSGAETQYF. The rearrangement links TRBV27 to TRBJ2-5; 13 bases are shared with TRBD2. The germline gives CDR1 MNHEY, CDR2 SMNVEV (reference sequence). This CDR3 has 15 amino acids. The junction had 5 bases not matched to a gene; V was cut back by 6 bases and J by 4 bases.

V and J are TRBV2 and TRBJ2-5; 8 bases match TRBD1. The J segment lost 5 bases and the V segment lost 7 bases, leaving 9 bases of the junction unmatched. Germline lookup yields CDR1 SNHLY and CDR2 FYNNEI. CDR3 length: 14 amino acids. Here the CDR3 DNA reads TGTGCCAGCAAAGGCAGGGGGCTCGGGGAGACCCAGTACTTC. It is translated as CASKGRGLGETQYF.

This clone came up a few times. This chain uses TRBV19 with TRBJ2-1; D call uncertain. This CDR3 is 12 amino acids long. Trimming removed 5 bases at V and 8 bases at J, with 10 bases between. Germline-derived CDR1 and CDR2 are LNHDA and SQIVND (reference sequence). The CDR3 reads CASSYLSHEQFF. The CDR3 DNA reads TGTGCCAGTAGTTACTTATCCCATGAGCAGTTCTTC.

The J gene is TRBJ2-3, the V gene TRBV27, with 14 bases identical to TRBD2. The CDR3 is 17 residues long. From germline, CDR1 is MNHEY and CDR2 SMNVEV (reference sequence). The V segment lost 6 bases and the J segment 6 bases; nucleotides outside the gene matches: 11. CDR3 in DNA: TGTGCCAGCAGCACGAGGACTAGCGGGAGGTGGTTGGATACGCAGTATTTT. It translates to CASSTRTSGRWLDTQYF.

The count of this clone is one. This rearrangement joins TRBV7-2 to TRBJ2-7; 9 bases fit TRBD2. The CDR3 covers 15 residues. Germline V CDR1 and CDR2: SGHTA, FQGNSA. The trim removed 1 base at V and 0 bases at J, leaving 1 base unmatched. CDR3 amino acids: CASSLGGGASYEQYF. The DNA for the CDR3 is TGTGCCAGCAGCTTAGGCGGGGGGGCCTCCTACGAGCAGTACTTC.

The CDR3 bases are TGTGCCAGCGCTCGACAGGGGTGGGATAATTCACCCCTCCACTTT. Its protein product is CASARQGWDNSPLHF. The gene calls are TRBV6-5 and TRBJ1-6; TRBD1 agrees at 8 bases. This CDR3 is built from 15 residues. Germline assignment: CDR1 MNHEY and CDR2 SVGAGI. Germline trimming cut 8 bases from V and 5 bases from J; bases unmatched to any gene: 8.

The chain recombines TRBV10-3 with TRBJ2-5; TRBD2 matches at 12 bases. The germline V gene encodes CDR1 ENHRY and CDR2 SYGVKD. With 0 bases clipped from V and 2 bases from J, the junction kept 4 bases outside the gene matches. The CDR3 runs 17 residues. The CDR3 spells CAISESTSGSGQETQYF. The CDR3 coding sequence is TGTGCCATCAGTGAGTCGACTAGCGGGAGTGGTCAAGAGACCCAGTACTTC.

The CDR3 protein is CASWGVRGALTDTQYF. The CDR3 DNA sequence: TGTGCCAGCTGGGGCGTGCGGGGGGCTCTCACAGATACGCAGTATTTT. V is TRBV2 and J is TRBJ2-3, with 8 bases aligning to TRBD2. V shed 8 bases, J shed 2 bases, and the junction held 12 bases outside the gene matches. The CDR3 covers 16 residues. Germline CDR1 and CDR2: SNHLY and FYNNEI.

V is TRBV6-2 or TRBV6-3 and J is TRBJ1-1; TRBD1 matches 9 bases. The trim removed 3 bases at V and 1 base at J, leaving 15 bases unmatched. The CDR3 contains 19 residues. Looked up from germline, CDR1 is MNHEY and CDR2 is SVGEGT. CDR3 region: CASSYLLGQGVMGNTEAFF. As DNA, the CDR3 is TGTGCCAGCAGTTATTTGTTGGGACAGGGTGTAATGGGGAACACTGAAGCTTTCTTT.

The chain recombines TRBV6-2 or TRBV6-3 with TRBJ2-1, with 10 positions matching TRBD2. The CDR3 sequence is 15 residues long. Germline CDR1 reads MNHEY; CDR2 reads SVGEGT. The V and J ends lost 2 bases and 8 bases, in that order; junction bases with no gene match: 6. CDR3 in amino acids: CASSYRAGGRDEQFF. The CDR3 nucleotides are TGTGCCAGCAGTTACCGAGCGGGAGGGAGGGATGAGCAGTTCTTC.

The chain recombines TRBV6-5 with TRBJ2-7, with TRBD2 matching over 10 bases. Germline V gives CDR1 MNHEY, CDR2 SVGAGI. The V gene end was trimmed by 7 bases and the J gene end by 3 bases; junction bases not matched to a gene: 6. This CDR3 is built from 14 residues. DNA of the CDR3: TGTGCCAGCAAAATGAGCGGGGGGGGCTACGAGCAGTACTTC. The encoded protein is CASKMSGGGYEQYF.

The chain employs TRBV5-1 and TRBJ1-1; unclear D gene. Germline lookup yields CDR1 SGHRS and CDR2 YFSETQ. The CDR3 has 16 residues. The germline V and J ends were trimmed by 2 bases and 4 bases, with 18 bases remaining between them. CDR3 loop: CASSFLTSREGTEAFF. Here the CDR3 DNA reads TGCGCCAGCAGCTTCCTCACGTCCCGGGAAGGCACTGAAGCTTTCTTT.

This chain uses TRBV5-5 with TRBJ2-3; 13 positions agree with TRBD2. The CDR3 sequence is 19 residues long. V shed 4 bases, J shed 1 base, and the junction held 12 bases outside the gene matches. The germline gives CDR1 SGHKS, CDR2 YYEKEE (reference sequence). CDR3 loop: CASSPSPIGLAGGTDTQYF. CDR3 nucleotide sequence: TGTGCCAGCAGCCCAAGCCCGATAGGACTAGCGGGGGGCACAGATACGCAGTATTTT. Variable domain in full (rest from reference TRBV5-5 and TRBJ2-3): DAGVTQSPTHLIKTRGQQVTLRCSPISGHKSVSWYQQVLGQGPQFIFQYYEKEERGRGNFPDRFSARQFPNYSSELNVNALLLGDSALYLCASSPSPIGLAGGTDTQYFGPGTRLTVL.

The CDR3 coding sequence is TGTGCCAGCAGCTCCGACAGCGGGAGGATCACAGATACGCAGTATTTT. Translation gives CASSSDSGRITDTQYF. V usage is TRBV7-2 and J usage is TRBJ2-3; 9 bases line up with TRBD2. V shed 4 bases, J shed 2 bases, and the junction held 7 bases outside the gene matches. This CDR3 region has 16 residues. Germline V lookup: CDR1 SGHTA, CDR2 FQGNSA. The complete variable domain, with remaining parts taken from reference TRBV7-2 and TRBJ2-3, reads GAGVSQSPSNKVTEKGKDVELRCDPISGHTALYWYRQSLGQGLEFLIYFQGNSAPDKSGLPSDRFSAERTGGSVSTLTIQRTQQEDSAVYLCASSSDSGRITDTQYFGPGTRLTVL.

This clone was seen a few times. The V call is TRBV30, the J call TRBJ1-1; D may be TRBD1 (5 bases). Trimming took off 1 base at V and 0 bases at J, with 9 bases between the two ends. CDR3 size: 14 residues. CDR1 GTSNPN and CDR2 SVGIG come from the germline V gene (reference sequence). CDR3 sequence reads: CAWSGDSLNTEAFF. CDR3 coding DNA: TGTGCCTGGAGTGGAGACAGCTTGAACACTGAAGCTTTCTTT.

Ten or more counts support this clone. In the same sample, other DNA sequences code for this CDR3. V is TRBV19 and J is TRBJ1-1; D may be TRBD1 (5 bases). Germline V gene data show CDR1 as LNHDA and CDR2 as SQIVND (reference sequence). V was trimmed by 3 bases and J by 0 bases, leaving 8 bases between them. The CDR3 loop spans 14 amino acids. CDR3 DNA sequence: TGTGCCAGTAGTATTGGGGGGGTGAACACTGAAGCTTTCTTT. It specifies CASSIGGVNTEAFF.

The J gene is TRBJ2-7, the V gene TRBV30; possible D gene TRBD2, 5 bases. Trimming left V 4 bases short and J 2 bases short, with 9 bases between. In germline, CDR1 is GTSNPN, CDR2 SVGIG (reference sequence). The CDR3 has 12 amino acids. The CDR3 DNA is TGTGCCTGGAAGAGCGGTACCTACGAGCAGTACTTC. It translates to CAWKSGTYEQYF.

CDR3 protein: CASSPGQNYNSPLHF. In nucleotides, the CDR3 is TGCGCCAGCAGCCCTGGACAGAATTATAATTCACCCCTCCACTTT. The V call is TRBV5-1, the J call TRBJ1-6; D is perhaps TRBD1 (6 bases). Between the trimmed V and J ends, which lost 4 bases and 4 bases, there was a span of 12 bases. Germline-derived CDR1 and CDR2 are SGHRS and YFSETQ. The CDR3 has 15 amino acids.

The sample holds a few counts of this clone. The chain combines TRBV5-4 with TRBJ1-1; unclear D gene. Per the germline V gene, CDR1 is SGHNT and CDR2 is YYREEE (reference sequence). The CDR3 loop spans 14 amino acids. V dropped 1 base and J dropped 5 bases, with 12 bases sitting between them. CDR3 residues: CASSLNTGNTEAFF. In DNA, the CDR3 is TGTGCCAGCAGCTTGAACACGGGGAATACTGAAGCTTTCTTT.

The chain couples TRBV4-2 to TRBJ2-7; TRBD1 matches at 11 bases. CDR1 and CDR2 from the germline V gene are LGHNA and YNFKEQ. CDR3 size: 15 residues. V trimming: 4 bases; J trimming: 5 bases; junction bases outside the gene matches: 7. The CDR3 is CASSPPGGQGDEQYF. CDR3 bases: TGTGCCAGCAGCCCCCCGGGGGGACAGGGGGACGAGCAGTACTTC.